These T cell receptor beta chains were read from a single sample in a study of blood T cell repertoires in COVID-19. Generated by immunoSEQ multiplex PCR, the TCRdb table keeps only in-frame clones and is missing some. The data show tens of thousands of clones, with approximately 80% seen just once and around a sixth held by the top ten. The sample was peripheral blood. Receptor source: a human donor in a cohort sampled during active COVID-19. The CDR3 runs from the conserved cysteine through the conserved F or W. D genes are given only for firm matches. A clone size is listed for some rows: how often the clone was seen (once, few, many), or a class if it is expanded.

CDR3 DNA: TGTGCCAGCATTGCGGGCCGAAACACTGAAGCTTTCTTT; CDR3 protein: CASIAGRNTEAFF; J gene: TRBJ1-1; clone size: .; D gene: .; V gene: TRBV7-8
CDR3 DNA: TGTGCCAGCAGCCCGGGGGACTACAGAAACACCATATATTTT; CDR3 protein: CASSPGDYRNTIYF; J gene: TRBJ1-3; clone size: .; D gene: .; V gene: TRBV11-2
CDR3 DNA: TGTGCCAGCAGTTACATTGCGACAGGGTCCTACGAGCAGTACTTC; CDR3 protein: CASSYIATGSYEQYF; J gene: TRBJ2-7; clone size: .; D gene: TRBD1; V gene: TRBV6-2/TRBV6-3
CDR3 DNA: TGTGCCAGCAGTCCCATTATCCCCCGCGGGGGACAGGGTCGTCCCTACGAGCAGTACTTC; CDR3 protein: CASSPIIPRGGQGRPYEQYF; J gene: TRBJ2-7; clone size: .; D gene: TRBD1; V gene: TRBV6-6
CDR3 DNA: TGCGCCAGCAGCTTGTCGTTGTCGGGAGCTAATTCACCCCTCCACTTT; CDR3 protein: CASSLSLSGANSPLHF; J gene: TRBJ1-6; clone size: .; D gene: .; V gene: TRBV5-1
CDR3 DNA: TGTGCCAGCAGGCCCGCACAGAACATGAACACTGAAGCTTTCTTT; CDR3 protein: CASRPAQNMNTEAFF; J gene: TRBJ1-1; clone size: few; D gene: .; V gene: TRBV6-5
CDR3 DNA: TGTGCCAGCGGGGAGAGGGCCTACGAGCAGTACTTC; CDR3 protein: CASGERAYEQYF; J gene: TRBJ2-7; clone size: .; D gene: .; V gene: TRBV3-1/TRBV3-2
CDR3 DNA: TGCACCAGCAGCCAAGAACCTCCTAGGGAGCCCTACGAGCAGTACTTC; CDR3 protein: CTSSQEPPREPYEQYF; J gene: TRBJ2-7; clone size: .; D gene: .; V gene: TRBV1
CDR3 DNA: TGTGCCAGCACCGGGACTAGCGGGAGTCATGGCAATGAGCAGTTCTTC; CDR3 protein: CASTGTSGSHGNEQFF; J gene: TRBJ2-1; clone size: .; D gene: TRBD2; V gene: TRBV9
CDR3 DNA: TGTGCCAGCAGCCAAGCGCGGGGAAAGGCCTACGAGCAGTACTTC; CDR3 protein: CASSQARGKAYEQYF; J gene: TRBJ2-7; clone size: .; D gene: .; V gene: TRBV4-2
CDR3 DNA: TGCGCCAGCAGCTTGGACAGGGAAAGCTACGAGCAGTACTTC; CDR3 protein: CASSLDRESYEQYF; J gene: TRBJ2-7; clone size: once; D gene: .; V gene: TRBV5-1
CDR3 DNA: TGTGCCTGGAAAAAGGGGTTGCCTAATGAAAAACTGTTTTTT; CDR3 protein: CAWKKGLPNEKLFF; J gene: TRBJ1-4; clone size: few; D gene: .; V gene: TRBV30
CDR3 DNA: TGTGCCAGCAGTGACGAAGTAGATCAGCCCCAGCATTTT; CDR3 protein: CASSDEVDQPQHF; J gene: TRBJ1-5; clone size: once; D gene: .; V gene: TRBV6-4
CDR3 DNA: TGTGCCAGCTCCGGGACAGGGGCCTTAGGCACTGAAGCTTTCTTT; CDR3 protein: CASSGTGALGTEAFF; J gene: TRBJ1-1; clone size: .; D gene: TRBD1; V gene: TRBV18
CDR3 DNA: TGTGCCAGCAGCGTACACACCGGGACAGGGTCCTACGAGCAGTACTTC; CDR3 protein: CASSVHTGTGSYEQYF; J gene: TRBJ2-7; clone size: .; D gene: TRBD1; V gene: TRBV11-2
CDR3 DNA: TGTGCCAGCAGGGGGGCGGGCTCCCCCGAGCAGTACTTC; CDR3 protein: CASRGAGSPEQYF; J gene: TRBJ2-7; clone size: .; D gene: .; V gene: TRBV7-2
CDR3 DNA: TGTGCCAGCAGAGAGGCCTACGAGCAGTACTTC; CDR3 protein: CASREAYEQYF; J gene: TRBJ2-7; clone size: .; D gene: .; V gene: TRBV6-5
CDR3 DNA: TGTGCCAGCAGTTTCTCCGGGACAGGGAGGGCCAACGTCCTGACTTTC; CDR3 protein: CASSFSGTGRANVLTF; J gene: TRBJ2-6; clone size: .; D gene: TRBD1; V gene: TRBV28
CDR3 DNA: TGTGCCAGCAGTTACCCGACTAGCGGGCTCAAAGGGAATGAGCAGTTCTTC; CDR3 protein: CASSYPTSGLKGNEQFF; J gene: TRBJ2-1; clone size: once; D gene: TRBD2; V gene: TRBV6-7
CDR3 DNA: TGTGCCAGTAGTCCCGACGGAGACTCTGGGGCCAACGTCCTGACTTTC; CDR3 protein: CASSPDGDSGANVLTF; J gene: TRBJ2-6; clone size: .; D gene: .; V gene: TRBV19
CDR3 DNA: TGTGCCAGCAGCTTGGGCGGGAGAACCTACGAGCAGTACTTC; CDR3 protein: CASSLGGRTYEQYF; J gene: TRBJ2-7; clone size: .; D gene: TRBD2; V gene: TRBV5-8
CDR3 DNA: TGTGCCAGCAGCAAGAGAGGGTCACCAGGGGACAATGAGCAGTTCTTC; CDR3 protein: CASSKRGSPGDNEQFF; J gene: TRBJ2-1; clone size: .; D gene: .; V gene: TRBV9
CDR3 DNA: TGCGCCAGCAGCCAAGATGCGGCCGCATCCTACAATGAGCAGTTCTTC; CDR3 protein: CASSQDAAASYNEQFF; J gene: TRBJ2-1; clone size: .; D gene: .; V gene: TRBV4-3
CDR3 DNA: TGTGCCAGCAGCCAAGTCATAGCGGACAGGGGGGATGAAGCTTTCTTT; CDR3 protein: CASSQVIADRGDEAFF; J gene: TRBJ1-1; clone size: few; D gene: TRBD1; V gene: TRBV4-2
CDR3 DNA: TGCGCCACGTCTCCCCAGGGGGGCATTCAGTACTTC; CDR3 protein: CATSPQGGIQYF; J gene: TRBJ2-4; clone size: .; D gene: .; V gene: TRBV29-1
CDR3 DNA: TGTGCCAGCAGTGACCGGGACAAGCCCCAGCATTTT; CDR3 protein: CASSDRDKPQHF; J gene: TRBJ1-5; clone size: .; D gene: .; V gene: TRBV6-2/TRBV6-3
CDR3 DNA: TGTGCCAGCAGCTTTAGGAGAGCGGATCTCACAGATACGCAGTATTTT; CDR3 protein: CASSFRRADLTDTQYF; J gene: TRBJ2-3; clone size: few; D gene: .; V gene: TRBV7-9
CDR3 DNA: TGTGCCAGCAGCCCCATTAGGACTAGCGACCACGAGCAGTACTTC; CDR3 protein: CASSPIRTSDHEQYF; J gene: TRBJ2-7; clone size: few; D gene: TRBD2; V gene: TRBV6-2/TRBV6-3
CDR3 DNA: TGTGCCAGTAGTAGAGACAGCTCTGGGGCCAACGTCCTGACTTTC; CDR3 protein: CASSRDSSGANVLTF; J gene: TRBJ2-6; clone size: .; D gene: .; V gene: TRBV19
CDR3 DNA: TGTGCCAGCAGTGTCAAACAGGGTATCGCCAATGAGCAGTTCTTC; CDR3 protein: CASSVKQGIANEQFF; J gene: TRBJ2-1; clone size: few; D gene: .; V gene: TRBV27
CDR3 DNA: TGTGCCAGCAGTCTTGGAGGAGTAGCGGGAGACAATGAGCAGTTCTTC; CDR3 protein: CASSLGGVAGDNEQFF; J gene: TRBJ2-1; clone size: .; D gene: TRBD2; V gene: TRBV5-4
CDR3 DNA: TGTGCCAGTAGTATATACGCAGGGGGTCAAGAGACCCAGTACTTC; CDR3 protein: CASSIYAGGQETQYF; J gene: TRBJ2-5; clone size: .; D gene: TRBD1; V gene: TRBV19
CDR3 DNA: TGCAGCGTGGCAACAGGGGCAGACGGCTACACCTTC; CDR3 protein: CSVATGADGYTF; J gene: TRBJ1-2; clone size: .; D gene: TRBD1; V gene: TRBV29-1
CDR3 DNA: TGTGCCACCAGCAGTCCCGGTAGCCCAGCAACTAATGAAAAACTGTTTTTT; CDR3 protein: CATSSPGSPATNEKLFF; J gene: TRBJ1-4; clone size: .; D gene: .; V gene: TRBV15
CDR3 DNA: TGTGCCAGCACCATGACAGGGGATGGCACTGAAGCTTTCTTT; CDR3 protein: CASTMTGDGTEAFF; J gene: TRBJ1-1; clone size: .; D gene: TRBD1; V gene: TRBV6-5